This record looks at one TCR beta chain sequence and its context. Antigen unknown. CDR1 and CDR2 (germline): KGHSH, LQKENI. This CDR3 comprises 14 residues. Deletions cut 8 bases from V and 6 bases from J, with 16 bases between. UMIs were added to TCR cDNA along with a universal primer site when it was made by 5'RACE template switching. MiXCR, applied by TCRdb to the 5' RACE reads, yields one record per CDR3 protein. The table includes around 340,000 distinct CDR3 sequences, approximately 13% detected once. The data belong to a study of T cells after yellow fever vaccination. Study-level information: Any fraction with a low cell number was prepared using SMART-Seq v4 Ultra Low Input. General observations from the study: Clonotypes found in both CD4 and CD8 compartments made up a small share. Weaker overall, the secondary response nonetheless peaked faster (day 5 versus 15).

The chain joins TRBV18 to TRBJ2-2, with D uncertain. The receptor was derived from a man aged 18 to 29 who received the YFV17D yellow fever vaccine. The sequenced sample was CD4+ T cells sorted from PBMCs, obtained 15 days after the yellow fever booster vaccination. CDR3 sequence reads: CASRVDVPPGELFF. DNA for the CDR3: TGTGCCAGCCGAGTGGACGTCCCACCCGGGGAGCTGTTTTTT.